A selection of T cell receptor beta chains follows, all from one sample in a study of Ad26.COV2.S vaccination and SARS-CoV-2 variants. Libraries were prepared by immunoSEQ multiplex PCR; TCRdb keeps only in-frame clonotypes and omits some of them. The table has some 500,000 clones, about 91% seen once; the top ten hold about 2.5%. The input for sequencing was peripheral blood, taken in a trial of Ad26.COV2.S vaccine versus placebo. Receptors were obtained from a person aged 18 to 59 who received the Ad26.COV2.S COVID-19 vaccine or a placebo. The CDR3 runs from the conserved cysteine through the conserved F or W. Fields, in order: V gene, J gene, clone size, D gene, CDR3 DNA, CDR3 protein. The D gene is left open where the match is weak. Only some rows state a clone size, as once, few, many or a class for expanded clones.

>TRBV3-1/TRBV3-2|TRBJ1-1|-|TRBD1
TGTGCCAGTAGACAGGGCTGGGAGGCTTTCTTT
CASRQGWEAFF
>TRBV5-1|TRBJ1-1|-|-
TGCGCCAGCAGCTTAAACATGAACACTGAAGCTTTCTTT
CASSLNMNTEAFF
>TRBV19|TRBJ2-3|once|-
TGTGCCAGTAGTGCCAACAGACTCAGGGCGGATACGCAGTATTTT
CASSANRLRADTQYF
>TRBV2|TRBJ2-1|-|-
TGTGCCAGCAGAAGTTCACCTGCCAATTACAATGAGCAGTTCTTC
CASRSSPANYNEQFF
>TRBV6-1|TRBJ1-5|-|TRBD1
TGTGCCAGCAGTGATAGCAGGGGGGATCAGCCCCAGCATTTT
CASSDSRGDQPQHF
>TRBV19|TRBJ1-1|-|-
TGTGCCAGTAGTGTTAGTGGGATAAACACTGAAGCTTTCTTT
CASSVSGINTEAFF
>TRBV4-2|TRBJ2-1|-|-
TGTGCCAGCAGCCAAGAACCCTCCCGGGGCTACAATGAGCAGTTCTTC
CASSQEPSRGYNEQFF
>TRBV24-1|TRBJ2-1|-|-
TGTGCCACCAGTGACCCCGGCACCGGGGGATTCAATGAGCAGTTCTTC
CATSDPGTGGFNEQFF
>TRBV7-2|TRBJ2-7|-|-
TGTGCCAGCAGCTTATCTACCATCTACGAGCAGTACTTC
CASSLSTIYEQYF
>TRBV10-3|TRBJ1-6|-|-
TGTGCCATCAGCGCGACAGACGTATTGAGCTCCTATAATTCACCCCTCCACTTT
CAISATDVLSSYNSPLHF
>TRBV29-1|TRBJ2-1|-|TRBD1
TGCAGCGTTAAGGGCAGGGGGACCGCCTACAATGAGCAGTTCTTC
CSVKGRGTAYNEQFF
>TRBV7-6|TRBJ1-6|few|-
TGTGCCAGCAGCCTAGATACAGGGAGTAATTCACCCCTCCACTTT
CASSLDTGSNSPLHF
>TRBV5-8|TRBJ1-1|-|TRBD1
TGTGCCAGCAGGCCGGCATGGGACAGGGCGGATACTGAAGCTTTCTTT
CASRPAWDRADTEAFF
>TRBV15|TRBJ1-1|-|-
TGTGCCACCAGCAGACTTGGTTGGGACACTGAAGCTTTCTTT
CATSRLGWDTEAFF
>TRBV15|TRBJ2-2|-|-
TGTGCCACCAGCGTCCCAGGGTGGACCGGGGAGCTGTTTTTT
CATSVPGWTGELFF
>TRBV27|TRBJ2-1|-|TRBD2
TGTGCCAGCAGTTTAGCGGGAGCTTCCAATGAGCAGTTCTTC
CASSLAGASNEQFF
>TRBV28|TRBJ1-6|-|-
TGTGCCAGCAGAACACCATGGTACAGGGCCCTAAGTTCACCCCTCCACTTT
CASRTPWYRALSSPLHF
>TRBV4-2|TRBJ2-1|once|TRBD2
TGTGCCAGCAGCCGGAACCTAGCGGGGGACTCCTACAATGAGCAGTTCTTC
CASSRNLAGDSYNEQFF
>TRBV9|TRBJ2-1|-|-
TGTGCCAGCAGCCCGAAACTGGGTATCGGCTCCTACAATGAGCAGTTCTTC
CASSPKLGIGSYNEQFF
>TRBV4-1|TRBJ1-4|-|TRBD1
TGCGCCAGCAGCCCGGGACAGGGGAGGAAACTGTTTTTT
CASSPGQGRKLFF
>TRBV19|TRBJ1-4|few|-
TGTGCCTGTAAACGGGGGCTAAGACGAAAACTGTTTTTT
CACKRGLRRKLFF
>TRBV19|TRBJ1-1|-|TRBD1
TGTGCCAGTAGTATGTTCGGACAGGGGAGCACTGAAGCTTTCTTT
CASSMFGQGSTEAFF
>TRBV20-1|TRBJ1-1|-|-
TGCAGTGCTAGTGGGAGACGAAGTCTTAACACTGAAGCTTTCTTT
CSASGRRSLNTEAFF
>TRBV28|TRBJ1-5|-|-
TGTGCCAGCAGTCCACTGGACCGCCGCCTGGTAAGGCCCCAGCATTTT
CASSPLDRRLVRPQHF
>TRBV18|TRBJ2-5|once|-
TGTGCCAGCTCACCACAGGGGAGAGAGACCCAGTACTTC
CASSPQGRETQYF
>TRBV5-6|TRBJ1-5|-|-
TGTGCCAGCAGCCGAAGGGCGGTATTCTCGCCCCAGCATTTT
CASSRRAVFSPQHF
>TRBV20-1|TRBJ1-6|-|-
TGCAGTGCTAGCGAGAATACACCCCTCCACTTT
CSASENTPLHF
>TRBV15|TRBJ2-5|once|-
TGTGCCACCAGCAGAGGCTATCAAGAGACCCAGTACTTC
CATSRGYQETQYF
>TRBV5-1|TRBJ2-3|-|TRBD2
TGCGCCAGCAGCATAGGGACTAGCGGGGCTGATACGCAGTATTTT
CASSIGTSGADTQYF
>TRBV5-1|TRBJ2-3|once|-
TGCGCCAGCAGCTTGGCAGACAGAGGGACAGATACGCAGTATTTT
CASSLADRGTDTQYF
>TRBV11-2|TRBJ1-1|-|TRBD1
TGTGCCAGCAGCTTAAGAGATCAATGGGCAGGGGGCGTTCGGACTGAAGCTTTCTTT
CASSLRDQWAGGVRTEAFF
>TRBV15|TRBJ2-3|-|-
TGTGCCACCAGCTATGGGAGTAGCAGCACAGATACGCAGTATTTT
CATSYGSSSTDTQYF
>TRBV24-1|TRBJ1-2|-|-
TGTGCCACCAGTGACCCAGGGGAGGTGGACTATGGCTACACCTTC
CATSDPGEVDYGYTF
>TRBV5-1|TRBJ2-5|-|TRBD1
TGCGCCAGCAGCTTGGCCGGGACAGCCGAAGAGACCCAGTACTTC
CASSLAGTAEETQYF
>TRBV6-5|TRBJ2-3|-|-
TGTGCCAGCAGTCTAGGCCCCTACACAGATACGCAGTATTTT
CASSLGPYTDTQYF
>TRBV11-2|TRBJ2-6|-|TRBD1
TGTGCCAGCAGCTCCCCCCAACAGGGGCCCGGGGCCAACGTCCTGACTTTC
CASSSPQQGPGANVLTF
>TRBV18|TRBJ1-2|-|-
TGTGCCAGCTCACCCTCGCGACAGGCTAACTATGGCTACACCTTC
CASSPSRQANYGYTF
>TRBV21-1|TRBJ2-3|-|-
TGTGCCAGCGGGACCACAGATACGCAGTATTTT
CASGTTDTQYF
>TRBV21-1|TRBJ2-4|-|-
TGTGCCAGCAGCAAAGCTTTATTCACCTTAGCCAAAAACATTCAGTACTTC
CASSKALFTLAKNIQYF
>TRBV9|TRBJ1-4|-|TRBD1
TGTGCCAGCAGCCCCCGACAGGGAACTAATGAAAAACTGTTTTTT
CASSPRQGTNEKLFF